This TCR beta chain comes out of a study of blood T cell repertoires in COVID-19. The CDR3 contains 17 residues. V lost 2 bases, J lost 3 bases, and 18 bases lay in between. CDR1 and CDR2 (germline): MGHRA, YSYEKL. Authors' methods: Amplification from reference gene primers served as the basis for estimated nucleated cell counts. The data were produced by immunoSEQ multiplex PCR, yet TCRdb's version contains in-frame clones alone and is incomplete. Clone size and the V and J calls come from that table; the DNA yielded D and trimming. This sample has under 250,000 clones; more than 70% occur once, and the top ten carry around an eighth.

This TCR was recovered from a man older than 75 with acute or convalescent COVID-19. Material for sequencing was peripheral blood. The chain is built from TRBV4-1 and TRBJ2-3; D is perhaps TRBD2 (5 bases). CDR3 in amino acids: CASSQKVEADGTDTQYF. Written as DNA, the CDR3 is TGCGCCAGCAGCCAAAAAGTGGAAGCGGATGGAACAGATACGCAGTATTTT.